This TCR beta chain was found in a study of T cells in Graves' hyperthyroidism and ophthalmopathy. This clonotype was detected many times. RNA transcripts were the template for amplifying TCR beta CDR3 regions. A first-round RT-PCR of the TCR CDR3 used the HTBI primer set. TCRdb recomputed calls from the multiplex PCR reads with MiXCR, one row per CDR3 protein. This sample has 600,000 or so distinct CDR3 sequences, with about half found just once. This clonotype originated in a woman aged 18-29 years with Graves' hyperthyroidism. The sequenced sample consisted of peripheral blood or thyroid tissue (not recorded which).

The CDR3 nucleotides are TGCAGCGTTGCTCCATTTCCCTACGAGCAGTACTTC. This gives the protein CSVAPFPYEQYF. V is TRBV29-1 and J is TRBJ2-7; no definite D call. There are 12 residues in the CDR3. Germline V gene lookup returns CDR1 SQVTM and CDR2 ANQGSEA. Trimming left V 4 bases short and J 2 bases short, with 9 bases between.